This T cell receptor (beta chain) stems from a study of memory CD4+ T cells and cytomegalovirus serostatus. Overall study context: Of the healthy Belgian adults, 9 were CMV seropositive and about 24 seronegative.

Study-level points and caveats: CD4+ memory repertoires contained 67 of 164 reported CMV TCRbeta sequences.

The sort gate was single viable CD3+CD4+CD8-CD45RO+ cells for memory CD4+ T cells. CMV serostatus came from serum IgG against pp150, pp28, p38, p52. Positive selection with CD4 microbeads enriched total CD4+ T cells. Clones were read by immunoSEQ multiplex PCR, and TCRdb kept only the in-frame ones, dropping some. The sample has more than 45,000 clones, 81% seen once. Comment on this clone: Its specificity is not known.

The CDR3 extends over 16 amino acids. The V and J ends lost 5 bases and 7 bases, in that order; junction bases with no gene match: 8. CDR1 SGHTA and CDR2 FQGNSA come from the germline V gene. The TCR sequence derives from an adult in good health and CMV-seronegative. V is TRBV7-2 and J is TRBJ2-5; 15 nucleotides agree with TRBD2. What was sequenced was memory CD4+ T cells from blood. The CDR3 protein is CASSPPGLAGGGTQYF. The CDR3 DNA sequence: TGTGCCAGCAGCCCGCCGGGACTAGCGGGAGGCGGGACCCAGTACTTC.